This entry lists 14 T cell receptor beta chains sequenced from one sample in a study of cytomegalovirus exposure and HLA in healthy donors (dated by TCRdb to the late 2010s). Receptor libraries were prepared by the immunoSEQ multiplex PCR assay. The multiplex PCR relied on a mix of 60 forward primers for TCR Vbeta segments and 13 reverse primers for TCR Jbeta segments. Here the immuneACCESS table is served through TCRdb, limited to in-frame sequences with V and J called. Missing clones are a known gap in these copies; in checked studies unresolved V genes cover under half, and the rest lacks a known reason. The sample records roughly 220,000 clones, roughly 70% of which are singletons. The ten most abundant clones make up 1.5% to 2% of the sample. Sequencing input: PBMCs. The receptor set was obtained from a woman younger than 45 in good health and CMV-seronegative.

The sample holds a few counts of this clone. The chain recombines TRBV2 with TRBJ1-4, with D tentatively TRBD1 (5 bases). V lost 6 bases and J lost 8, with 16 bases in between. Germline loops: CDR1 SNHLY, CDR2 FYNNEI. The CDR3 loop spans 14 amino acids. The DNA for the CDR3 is TGTGCCAGCAGGGGCAGGGATGGAAAGGAAAAACTGTTTTTT. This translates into CASRGRDGKEKLFF.

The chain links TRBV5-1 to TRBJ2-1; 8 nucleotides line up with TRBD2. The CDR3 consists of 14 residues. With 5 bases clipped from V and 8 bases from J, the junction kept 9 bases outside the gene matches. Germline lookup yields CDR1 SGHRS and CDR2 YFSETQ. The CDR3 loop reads CASRERTSSDEQFF. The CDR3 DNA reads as TGCGCCAGCAGGGAACGGACTAGCAGCGATGAGCAGTTCTTC.

CDR3 loop: CSVAGGFTEAFF. CDR3 bases: TGCAGCGTTGCGGGGGGCTTCACTGAAGCTTTCTTT. The V and J genes are TRBV29-1 and TRBJ1-1; D is perhaps TRBD1 (6 bases). This CDR3 contains 12 residues. Germline CDR1 is SQVTM and CDR2 is ANQGSEA. V lost 4 bases and J lost 4, with 10 bases in between. Full variable domain (rest looked up from reference TRBV29-1 and TRBJ1-1): SAVISQKPSRDICQRGTSLTIQCQVDSQVTMMFWYRQQPGQSLTLIATANQGSEATYESGFVIDKFPISRPNLTFSTLTVSNMSPEDSSIYLCSVAGGFTEAFFGQGTRLTVV.

CDR3 in DNA: TGTGCCAGCAGCCTGGCGACAGTCTACACCGGGGAGCTGTTTTTT. Its protein product is CASSLATVYTGELFF. The chain has TRBV13 and TRBJ2-2, with D tentatively TRBD1 (5 bases). The length of the CDR3 is 15 residues. Germline V gene lookup returns CDR1 PRHDT and CDR2 FYEKMQ (reference sequence). V dropped 5 bases and J dropped 3 bases, with 13 bases sitting between them.

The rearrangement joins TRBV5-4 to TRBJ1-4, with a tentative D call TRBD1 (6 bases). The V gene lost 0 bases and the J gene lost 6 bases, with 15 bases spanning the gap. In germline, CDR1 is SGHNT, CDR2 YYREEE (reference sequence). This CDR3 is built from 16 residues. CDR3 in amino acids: CASSLVIQGRHEKLFF. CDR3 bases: TGTGCCAGCAGCTTGGTAATACAGGGACGGCATGAAAAACTGTTTTTT.

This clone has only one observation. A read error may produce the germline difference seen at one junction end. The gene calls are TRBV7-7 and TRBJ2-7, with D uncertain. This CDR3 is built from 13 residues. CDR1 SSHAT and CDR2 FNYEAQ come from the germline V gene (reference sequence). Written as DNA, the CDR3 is TGTGCTAGCAGCTTTAGCCCCGACTACGAGCAGTACTTC. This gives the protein CASSFSPDYEQYF.

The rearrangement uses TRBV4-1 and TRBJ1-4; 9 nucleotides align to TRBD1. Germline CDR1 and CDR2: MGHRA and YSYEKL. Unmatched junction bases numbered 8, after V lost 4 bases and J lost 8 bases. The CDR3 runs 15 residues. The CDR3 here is CASSRYRGRREKLFF. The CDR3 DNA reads TGCGCCAGCAGCCGCTACAGGGGGCGTCGGGAAAAACTGTTTTTT.

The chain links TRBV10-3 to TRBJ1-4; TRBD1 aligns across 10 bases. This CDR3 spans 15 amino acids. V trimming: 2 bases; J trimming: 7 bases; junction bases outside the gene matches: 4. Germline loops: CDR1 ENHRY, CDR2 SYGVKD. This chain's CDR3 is CAISEPDRGREKLFF. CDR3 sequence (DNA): TGTGCCATCAGTGAGCCCGACAGGGGGCGTGAAAAACTGTTTTTT.

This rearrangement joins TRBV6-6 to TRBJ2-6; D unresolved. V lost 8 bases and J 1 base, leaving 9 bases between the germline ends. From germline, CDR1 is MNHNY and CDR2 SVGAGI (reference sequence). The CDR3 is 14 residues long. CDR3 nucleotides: TGTGCCAGCCAACGACAATCTGGGGCCAACGTCCTGACTTTC. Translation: CASQRQSGANVLTF.

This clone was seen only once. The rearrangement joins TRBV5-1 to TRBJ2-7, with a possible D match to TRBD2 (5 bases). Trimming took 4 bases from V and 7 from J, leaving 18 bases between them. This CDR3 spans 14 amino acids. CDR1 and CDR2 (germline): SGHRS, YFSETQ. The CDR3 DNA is TGCGCCAGCAGCGCTGGACTCGGGCGTGCGGAGCAGTACTTC. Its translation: CASSAGLGRAEQYF.

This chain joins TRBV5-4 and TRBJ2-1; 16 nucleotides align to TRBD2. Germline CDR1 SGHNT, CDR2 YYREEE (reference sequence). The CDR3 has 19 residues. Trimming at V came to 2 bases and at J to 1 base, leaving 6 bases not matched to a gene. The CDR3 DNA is TGTGCCAGCAGCTTTCCGGGACTAGCGGGAGGGGGGTCCTACAATGAGCAGTTCTTC. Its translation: CASSFPGLAGGGSYNEQFF.

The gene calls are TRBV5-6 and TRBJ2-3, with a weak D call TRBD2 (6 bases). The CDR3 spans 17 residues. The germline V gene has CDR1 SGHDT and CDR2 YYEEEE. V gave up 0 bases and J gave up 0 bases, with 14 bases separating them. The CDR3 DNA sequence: TGTGCCAGCAGCTTGGCCTGGCGGGATCCTAGCACAGATACGCAGTATTTT. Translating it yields CASSLAWRDPSTDTQYF. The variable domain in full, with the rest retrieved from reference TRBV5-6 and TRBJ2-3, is DAGVTQSPTHLIKTRGQQVTLRCSPKSGHDTVSWYQQALGQGPQFIFQYYEEEERQRGNFPDRFSGHQFPNYSSELNVNALLLGDSALYLCASSLAWRDPSTDTQYFGPGTRLTVL.

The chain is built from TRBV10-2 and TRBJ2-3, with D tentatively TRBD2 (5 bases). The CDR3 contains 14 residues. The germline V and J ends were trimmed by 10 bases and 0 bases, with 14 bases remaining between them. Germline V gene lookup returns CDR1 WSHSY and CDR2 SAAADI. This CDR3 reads CATGETESTDTQYF. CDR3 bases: TGCGCCACCGGGGAGACCGAAAGCACAGATACGCAGTATTTT.

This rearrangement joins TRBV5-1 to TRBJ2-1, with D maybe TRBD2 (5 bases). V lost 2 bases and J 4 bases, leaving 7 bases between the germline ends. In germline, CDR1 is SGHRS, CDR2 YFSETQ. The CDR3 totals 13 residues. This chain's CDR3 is CASSFGLYNEQFF. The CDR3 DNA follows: TGCGCCAGCAGCTTCGGACTTTACAATGAGCAGTTCTTC.